Sequencing of this T cell receptor (beta chain) was carried out in a study of blood T cell repertoires in COVID-19. At the level of the study: Italy, Spain and the United States were the sources of the convalescent and acute COVID-19 samples. Sources were T cells, B-cell-depleted T cells, or PBMCs; the material itself was cDNA or gDNA.

Germline lookup yields CDR1 SGDLS and CDR2 YYNGEE. The V end was cut by 4 bases, the J end by 0 bases, with 7 bases between. This CDR3 contains 13 residues. Authors' methods: Amplification with reference gene primers provided the estimates of nucleated cell counts. The method was immunoSEQ multiplex PCR; TCRdb's version includes in-frame clones alone and lacks a portion of them. D and trimming were read from the DNA, whereas the V and J calls and clone size are those reported in that table. This repertoire shows 130,000 or so clones, more than 80% found once; its top ten account for over 9%. Sample: peripheral blood. The sequence came from a woman aged 55-69 years with acute or convalescent COVID-19. V gene TRBV9 combines with J gene TRBJ1-1, with D unresolved. CDR3 DNA: TGTGCCAGCAGCCCCCCCATGAACACTGAAGCTTTCTTT. As protein: CASSPPMNTEAFF.